Below are 28 T cell receptor beta chains sequenced from a single sample in a study of CD8 T cells in ankylosing spondylitis. TCRdb processed the 5' RACE reads anew with MiXCR; each CDR3 protein has one entry. Seen here are 100,000 to 150,000 distinct CDR3 sequences, about 10% observed once, and the top ten hold about 3.8%. Specimen: blood, either unsorted or a sorted T cell fraction (not recorded which). The receptors were gathered from a female donor with ankylosing spondylitis or in good health (not recorded which).

This clonotype has ten or more counts. This CDR3 is CASSLGRGDGYTF. Written as DNA, the CDR3 is TGTGCCAGCAGTTTAGGTCGCGGCGATGGCTACACCTTC. J is TRBJ1-2 and V is TRBV12-3 or TRBV12-4, with D unclear. Trimming stripped 1 base from V and 6 bases from J, with 9 bases between. The CDR3 has 13 residues.

The sample holds many counts of this clonotype. The chain links TRBV18 to TRBJ2-7; 7 bases line up with TRBD2. This CDR3 contains 18 residues. V shed 0 bases and J 3 bases; nucleotides not matched to a gene: 14. Germline V gene data show CDR1 as KGHSH and CDR2 as LQKENI. CDR3 bases: TGTGCCAGCTCACCACCGGTAGCCTCGGGACTAAACCGCTACGAGCAGTACTTC. It yields the protein CASSPPVASGLNRYEQYF.

This clonotype was counted many times. The V call is TRBV7-2, the J call TRBJ2-1; 11 bases are shared with TRBD2. The CDR3 covers 14 residues. The V gene's germline CDR1 is SGHTA and CDR2 FQGNSA. The J segment lost 8 bases and the V segment lost 0 bases, leaving 0 bases of the junction unmatched. The CDR3 bases are TGTGCCAGCAGCTTAGCTAGCGGGAGGGATGAGCAGTTCTTC. It specifies CASSLASGRDEQFF. The full variable domain, in which reference TRBV7-2 and TRBJ2-1 provide the parts outside the CDR3, is GAGVSQSPSNKVTEKGKDVELRCDPISGHTALYWYRQSLGQGLEFLIYFQGNSAPDKSGLPSDRFSAERTGGSVSTLTIQRTQQEDSAVYLCASSLASGRDEQFFGPGTRLTVL.

The rearrangement links TRBV7-2 to TRBJ2-1; no definite D call. The CDR3 is 14 residues long. The V and J ends lost 4 bases and 1 base respectively, with 8 bases between them. Germline V gene lookup returns CDR1 SGHTA and CDR2 FQGNSA. CDR3 protein: CASSSILSYNEQFF. CDR3 coding DNA: TGTGCCAGCAGCTCAATTCTATCCTACAATGAGCAGTTCTTC.

This clonotype was counted at least ten times. CDR3 protein: CASSLSQGHSPLHF. DNA for the CDR3: TGTGCCAGCAGTTTAAGCCAGGGCCATTCACCCCTCCACTTT. The rearrangement joins TRBV27 to TRBJ1-6; D might be TRBD1 (5 bases). V was trimmed by 2 bases and J by 8 bases, leaving 10 bases between them. This CDR3 has 14 residues. Per germline, CDR1 MNHEY and CDR2 SMNVEV (reference sequence).

This clonotype is deemed medium-sized. The chain uses TRBV29-1 and TRBJ1-6; the match to TRBD1 covers 7 bases. Per germline, CDR1 SQVTM and CDR2 ANQGSEA. The CDR3 loop spans 15 amino acids. Trimming cost V 2 bases and J 5 bases; bases outside gene matches: 6. The CDR3 protein is CSVELTGSDNSPLHF. The CDR3, as DNA: TGCAGCGTTGAACTGACAGGGTCGGATAATTCACCCCTCCACTTT.

This clonotype was observed many times. The chain has TRBV5-1 and TRBJ2-1, with D perhaps TRBD1 (5 bases). Germline V CDR1 and CDR2: SGHRS, YFSETQ. This CDR3 spans 13 amino acids. V was shortened by 0 bases and J by 4 bases, with 5 bases between the two germline ends. The CDR3 DNA is TGCGCCAGCAGCTTGGGACAGTACAATGAGCAGTTCTTC. Protein sequence: CASSLGQYNEQFF.

There are many counts of this clonotype. The chain combines TRBV5-1 with TRBJ1-1, with TRBD1 as a possible D gene (6 bases). CDR3 size: 14 residues. Germline V gene lookup returns CDR1 SGHRS and CDR2 YFSETQ. V gave up 4 bases and J gave up 11 bases, with 21 bases separating them. CDR3 DNA: TGCGCCAGCAGCATCCGGGACAAGGAGAGTGAGGCTTTCTTT. This codes for CASSIRDKESEAFF.

The chain uses TRBV7-8 and TRBJ2-1; 7 bases line up with TRBD2. V was pared by 1 base and J by 3 bases, with 12 bases of the junction left unmatched. Germline CDR1 is SGHVS and CDR2 is FQNEAQ. The CDR3 contains 18 residues. The chain's CDR3 is CASSLGLAGGKDYNEQFF. Here the CDR3 DNA reads TGTGCCAGCAGCTTAGGGTTAGCCGGGGGGAAGGACTACAATGAGCAGTTCTTC.

On this clonotype: A read error may be the cause here, since a much bigger clone is one base away. The chain combines TRBV7-2 with TRBJ1-1; no reliable D call. This CDR3 comprises 14 residues. Germline CDR1 reads SGHTA; CDR2 reads FQGNSA. V lost 7 bases to trimming and J lost 4 bases, with 16 bases between them. The CDR3: CASTHSGVTTEAFF. For the CDR3, the DNA is TGTGCCAGCACGCATTCCGGGGTTACCACTGAAGCTTTCTTT.

Ten or more counts support this clonotype. CDR3 sequence reads: CASSLQPPGELFF. CDR3 coding DNA: TGTGCCAGCAGTTTACAGCCTCCCGGGGAGCTGTTTTTT. J is TRBJ2-2 and V is TRBV28; no definite D call. Germline loops: CDR1 MDHEN, CDR2 SYDVKM. Trimming removed 2 bases at V and 6 bases at J, with 7 bases between. The CDR3 consists of 13 residues.

A note on this clonotype: This may stem from a read error, because a much larger clone lies one nucleotide away. V usage is TRBV5-1 and J usage is TRBJ1-1, with D perhaps TRBD1 (5 bases). The V gene's germline CDR1 is SGHRS and CDR2 YFSETQ. The CDR3 has 15 amino acids. Trimming pared 0 bases from V and 6 bases from J, leaving 15 bases between. CDR3 DNA: TGCGCCAGCAGCTTGGAGGGACTCTCGAGGGCTGAAGCTTTCTTT. It codes for CASSLEGLSRAEAFF.

This clonotype was observed at least ten times. The chain couples TRBV29-1 to TRBJ1-2, with D unclear. The CDR3 runs to 11 residues. CDR1 SQVTM and CDR2 ANQGSEA come from the germline V gene. V shed 3 bases and J shed 2 bases, with 4 bases lying between them. The CDR3 loop reads CSVDVNYGYTF. The DNA of the CDR3 is TGCAGCGTTGATGTAAACTATGGCTACACCTTC.

This clonotype was detected ten times or more. The genes are TRBV28 and TRBJ1-1; 10 nucleotides match TRBD1. After removal of 7 bases from V and 1 base from J, the junction contained 6 bases not matched to a gene. Germline assignment: CDR1 MDHEN and CDR2 SYDVKM. The CDR3 length is 15 residues. The CDR3 DNA follows: TGTGCCAGCAAGGTTGGGACAGGGGCGAACACTGAAGCTTTCTTT. As protein: CASKVGTGANTEAFF.

This clonotype was seen at least ten times. This chain uses TRBV12-3 or TRBV12-4 with TRBJ1-5; no firm D call. This CDR3 spans 14 amino acids. With 3 bases removed from V and 3 bases from J, the gap between germline ends came to 9 bases. The CDR3 loop reads CASSFPSSNQPQHF. CDR3 nucleotide sequence: TGTGCCAGCAGTTTTCCCAGTTCCAATCAGCCCCAGCATTTT.

This clonotype showed up many times. The chain joins TRBV5-1 to TRBJ1-1, with 9 bases lining up with TRBD1. With 7 bases clipped from V and 0 bases from J, the junction kept 13 bases outside the gene matches. The CDR3 totals 17 residues. Germline V gene lookup returns CDR1 SGHRS and CDR2 YFSETQ. CDR3 nucleotide sequence: TGCGCCAGCGGCCACCGGGACAGGGAGGGCCTGAACACTGAAGCTTTCTTT. This gives the protein CASGHRDREGLNTEAFF.

This clonotype was recorded many times. This chain joins TRBV12-3 or TRBV12-4 and TRBJ2-5; a possible D gene is TRBD1 (5 bases). The CDR3 is 12 amino acids. V lost 6 bases, J lost 2 bases, and 7 bases lay in between. Here the CDR3 DNA reads TGTGCCAGCAGCTCAGGGCAAGAGACCCAGTACTTC. Residues: CASSSGQETQYF.

This clonotype was seen more than once but under ten times. The chain uses TRBV10-2 and TRBJ2-7; 9 nucleotides align to TRBD2. Trimming removed 10 bases from V and 5 bases from J; junction bases left unmatched: 9. Germline CDR1 and CDR2: WSHSY and SAAADI. The CDR3 is 13 amino acids. This CDR3 is CATTGLAGNEQYF. The CDR3 DNA follows: TGCGCCACCACCGGTCTAGCGGGAAACGAGCAGTACTTC.

The table lists this clonotype with many counts. This chain joins TRBV5-1 and TRBJ2-7; D is ambiguous. V lost 4 bases and J lost 3, with 11 bases in between. The CDR3 contains 13 residues. CDR1 and CDR2 (germline): SGHRS, YFSETQ. DNA of the CDR3: TGCGCCAGCAGCACACCCCCCTACTACGAGCAGTACTTC. Encoded protein: CASSTPPYYEQYF.

This clonotype was found many times. The chain is built from TRBV21-1 and TRBJ1-5. TRBV21-1 is recorded as a pseudogene. This CDR3 is 14 amino acids long. The CDR3 region is CASSKAKCLRPQHF. The CDR3 DNA sequence: TGTGCCAGCAGCAAAGCTAAGTGCCTGAGGCCCCAGCATTTT.

This clonotype was counted between two and nine times. The rearrangement joins TRBV4-2 to TRBJ2-3; 9 nucleotides line up with TRBD1. The germline V gene encodes CDR1 LGHNA and CDR2 YNFKEQ. The CDR3 sequence is 15 residues long. V gave up 2 bases and J gave up 3 bases; unmatched junction bases: 3. CDR3 protein: CASSQWDRVTDTQYF. CDR3 DNA: TGTGCCAGCAGCCAATGGGACAGGGTGACAGATACGCAGTATTTT.

The chain joins TRBV2 to TRBJ1-5; 7 nucleotides agree with TRBD1. V shed 7 bases and J 4 bases; nucleotides not matched to a gene: 7. Germline V gene sequence: CDR1 SNHLY, CDR2 FYNNEI. This CDR3 contains 14 residues. CDR3 coding DNA: TGTGCCAGCAAGGGTCCGGGACAGAATCAGCCCCAGCATTTT. It is translated as CASKGPGQNQPQHF. The complete variable domain, with remaining parts taken from reference TRBV2 and TRBJ1-5, reads EPEVTQTPSHQVTQMGQEVILRCVPISNHLYFYWYRQILGQKVEFLVSFYNNEISEKSEIFDDQFSVERPDGSNFTLKIRSTKLEDSAMYFCASKGPGQNQPQHFGDGTRLSIL.

The rearrangement links TRBV7-6 to TRBJ2-5, with 10 bases aligning to TRBD1. The CDR3 sequence is 15 residues long. The J segment lost 1 base and the V segment lost 4 bases, leaving 3 bases of the junction unmatched. Germline CDR1 is SGHVS and CDR2 is FNYEAQ. In nucleotides, the CDR3 is TGTGCCAGCAGCTGGGGACAGGGGACCCAAGAGACCCAGTACTTC. It specifies CASSWGQGTQETQYF.

This clonotype was counted ten times or more. The chain is built from TRBV10-3 and TRBJ2-1; 8 bases map to TRBD1. There are 16 residues in the CDR3. V trimming: 0 bases; J trimming: 6 bases; junction bases outside the gene matches: 7. CDR1 ENHRY and CDR2 SYGVKD come from the germline V gene. CDR3 region: CAISESGRGLLNEQFF. CDR3 nucleotides: TGTGCCATCAGTGAGTCGGGCAGGGGGCTGCTCAATGAGCAGTTCTTC.

This clonotype has a count of ten or more. The CDR3 DNA reads TGTGCCAGCAGCCCCGACGTGGGGCCAGAGACCCAGTACTTC. Amino acids: CASSPDVGPETQYF. The chain is built from TRBV11-3 and TRBJ2-5; D may be TRBD1 (5 bases). The CDR3 spans 14 residues. The V gene lost 5 bases and the J gene lost 4 bases, with 14 bases spanning the gap. Germline CDR1 is SGHNT and CDR2 is YENEEA.

This clonotype occurred many times. This chain uses TRBV20-1 with TRBJ2-7; 11 nucleotides align to TRBD2. The V and J ends lost 6 bases and 4 bases, in that order; junction bases with no gene match: 2. Germline V gene sequence: CDR1 DFQATT, CDR2 SNEGSKA (reference sequence). This CDR3 spans 12 amino acids. In DNA form, the CDR3 reads TGCAGTGCGGGACTAGCGGCTTACGAGCAGTACTTC. This codes for CSAGLAAYEQYF.

Ten or more counts support this clonotype. This chain uses TRBV20-1 with TRBJ2-7, with a weak D call TRBD2 (6 bases). V was trimmed by 1 base and J by 3 bases, leaving 10 bases between them. CDR1 is DFQATT and CDR2 is SNEGSKA in the germline V gene (reference sequence). The CDR3 sequence is 13 residues long. The CDR3 reads CSARGDSVYEQYF. CDR3 in DNA: TGCAGTGCTAGAGGGGACTCCGTCTACGAGCAGTACTTC.

CDR3 residues: CSATSENGGATGELFF. In DNA, the CDR3 is TGCAGTGCTACATCAGAAAACGGGGGGGCCACCGGGGAGCTGTTTTTT. The chain carries TRBV20-1 and TRBJ2-2; 8 bases match TRBD2. Unmatched junction bases numbered 11, after V lost 4 bases and J lost 4 bases. This CDR3 region has 16 residues. The germline CDR1 and CDR2 sequences are DFQATT and SNEGSKA (reference sequence).